This T cell receptor beta chain was recovered during a study of T cells in Graves' hyperthyroidism and ophthalmopathy. Findings and limits, study-wide: Blood also held most thyroid clonotypes expanded beyond 0.001. Model-based prediction identified ophthalmopathy a median roughly 6.1 months prior to its onset.

PBMCs were obtained from 10 ml fresh peripheral blood. Amplified TCR beta CDR3 regions derived from RNA transcripts. The HTBI primer set served for first-round RT-PCR of the TCR CDR3. MiXCR, run by TCRdb on the multiplex PCR reads, gives a single entry per CDR3 protein. The sample includes fewer than 500,000 distinct CDR3 sequences, about 15% seen only once; the top ten take around 14%. Trimming cost V 2 bases and J 10 bases; bases outside gene matches: 15. CDR1 is MNHEY and CDR2 is SMNVEV in the germline V gene (reference sequence). This CDR3 spans 18 amino acids. A note on this clonotype: Its antigen is currently unknown.

Sequenced: blood. The source is a young man with Graves' ophthalmopathy. The chain couples TRBV27 to TRBJ2-1; 12 bases match TRBD2. The CDR3 loop reads CASSLLLAGGSLYGEQFF. The CDR3 nucleotides are TGTGCCAGCAGTTTACTCCTAGCGGGAGGGTCCCTTTACGGGGAGCAGTTCTTC.